This TCR beta chain was documented in a study of T-cell reconstitution after alpha-beta-depleted transplantation in children. Preparing the TCRbeta library involved the use of unique molecular identifiers. TCRdb fed the PCR reads into MiXCR, producing one record per CDR3 protein. The sample consists of a few hundred thousand distinct CDR3 sequences, roughly 21% of them appearing once. CDR1 is DFQATT, CDR2 SNEGSKA, per germline (reference sequence). The length of the CDR3 is 16 residues. V gave up 0 bases and J gave up 8 bases; unmatched junction bases: 8. In its sample, this clonotype was seen many times.

The genes are TRBV20-1 and TRBJ2-1; 12 positions match TRBD2. Sequencing was performed on PBMCs from the stem cell graft donor, taken from the stem cell graft. This clonotype was obtained from a human donor who donated a stem cell graft to a child with acute myeloid leukemia. CDR3 sequence: CSARDRLAGDLHEQFF. The CDR3 nucleotides are TGCAGTGCTAGAGATAGACTAGCGGGAGATCTCCATGAGCAGTTCTTC.